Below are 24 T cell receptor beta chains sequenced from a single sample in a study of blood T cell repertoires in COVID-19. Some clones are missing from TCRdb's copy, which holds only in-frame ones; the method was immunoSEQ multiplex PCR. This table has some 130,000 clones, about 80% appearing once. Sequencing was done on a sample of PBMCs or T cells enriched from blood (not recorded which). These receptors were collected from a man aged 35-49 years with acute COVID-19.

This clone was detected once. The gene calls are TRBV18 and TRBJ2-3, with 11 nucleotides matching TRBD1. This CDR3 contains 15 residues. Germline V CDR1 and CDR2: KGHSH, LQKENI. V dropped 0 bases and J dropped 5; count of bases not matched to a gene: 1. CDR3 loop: CASSPPGQGVDTQYF. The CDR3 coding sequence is TGTGCCAGCTCACCACCGGGACAGGGGGTAGATACGCAGTATTTT.

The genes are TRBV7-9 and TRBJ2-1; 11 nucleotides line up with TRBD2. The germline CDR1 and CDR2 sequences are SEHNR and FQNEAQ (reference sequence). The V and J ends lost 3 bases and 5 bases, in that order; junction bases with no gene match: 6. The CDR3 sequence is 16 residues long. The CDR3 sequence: CASSFLSGRGNNEQFF. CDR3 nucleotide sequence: TGTGCCAGCAGCTTCCTTAGCGGGAGGGGGAACAATGAGCAGTTCTTC.

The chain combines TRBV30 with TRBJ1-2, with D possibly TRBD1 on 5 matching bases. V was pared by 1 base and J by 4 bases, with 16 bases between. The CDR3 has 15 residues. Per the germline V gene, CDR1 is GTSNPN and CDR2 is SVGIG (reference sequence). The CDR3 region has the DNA TGTGCCTGGAGTGGACCTGGAGGGGCCCGCTATGGCTACACCTTC. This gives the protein CAWSGPGGARYGYTF.

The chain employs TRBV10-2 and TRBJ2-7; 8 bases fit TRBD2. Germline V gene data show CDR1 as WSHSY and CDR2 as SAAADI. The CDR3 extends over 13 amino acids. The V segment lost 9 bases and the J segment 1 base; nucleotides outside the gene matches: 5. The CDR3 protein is CASSGLGSYEQYF. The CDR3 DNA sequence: TGCGCCAGTTCGGGACTAGGATCCTACGAGCAGTACTTC.

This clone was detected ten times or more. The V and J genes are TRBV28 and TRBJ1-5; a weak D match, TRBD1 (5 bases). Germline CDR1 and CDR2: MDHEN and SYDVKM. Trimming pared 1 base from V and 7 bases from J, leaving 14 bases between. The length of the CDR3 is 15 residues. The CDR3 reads CASSLLARGYQPQHF. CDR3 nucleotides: TGTGCCAGCAGTTTATTGGCTAGGGGTTACCAGCCCCAGCATTTT.

CDR3: CASSVPSGSPYEQYF. CDR3 bases: TGTGCCAGCAGTGTTCCTAGCGGGAGCCCCTACGAGCAGTACTTC. The V and J genes are TRBV2 and TRBJ2-7, with TRBD2 matching 10 bases. Per the germline V gene, CDR1 is SNHLY and CDR2 is FYNNEI. The length of the CDR3 is 15 residues. V dropped 4 bases and J dropped 2; count of bases not matched to a gene: 5.

CDR3 loop: CASSYLPLALAKNIQYF. The CDR3 region has the DNA TGTGCCAGCAGCTATCTACCACTAGCCCTAGCCAAAAACATTCAGTACTTC. This chain connects TRBV11-3 to TRBJ2-4, with D possibly matching TRBD2 (6 bases). The CDR3 length is 17 residues. The V and J ends lost 4 bases and 0 bases respectively, with 16 bases between them. The germline V gene has CDR1 SGHNT and CDR2 YENEEA.

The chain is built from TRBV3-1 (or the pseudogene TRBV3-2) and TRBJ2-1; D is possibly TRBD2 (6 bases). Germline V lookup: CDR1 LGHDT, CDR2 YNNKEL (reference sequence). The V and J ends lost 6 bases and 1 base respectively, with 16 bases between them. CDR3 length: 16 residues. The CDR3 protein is CASSFSGTSSYNEQFF. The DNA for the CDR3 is TGTGCCAGCAGTTTCTCCGGGACTTCGTCCTACAATGAGCAGTTCTTC.

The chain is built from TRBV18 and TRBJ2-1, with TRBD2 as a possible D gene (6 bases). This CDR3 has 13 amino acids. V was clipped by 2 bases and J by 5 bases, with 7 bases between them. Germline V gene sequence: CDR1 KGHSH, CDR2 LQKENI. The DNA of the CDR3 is TGTGCCAGCTCACCAATAGCGGACAATGAGCAGTTCTTC. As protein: CASSPIADNEQFF.

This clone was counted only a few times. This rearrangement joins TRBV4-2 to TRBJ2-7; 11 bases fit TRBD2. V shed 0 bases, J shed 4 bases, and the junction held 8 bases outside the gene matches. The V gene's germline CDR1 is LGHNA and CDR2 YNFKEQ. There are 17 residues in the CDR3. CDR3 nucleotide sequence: TGTGCCAGCAGCCAAGACGGGGAGACTAGCGGGATTTACGAGCAGTACTTC. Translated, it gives CASSQDGETSGIYEQYF.

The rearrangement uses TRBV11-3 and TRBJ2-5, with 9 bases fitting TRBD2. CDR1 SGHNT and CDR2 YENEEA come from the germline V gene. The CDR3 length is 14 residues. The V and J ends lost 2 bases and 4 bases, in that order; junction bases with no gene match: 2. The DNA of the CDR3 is TGTGCCAGCAGCTTATCGACTAGCGGAGAGACCCAGTACTTC. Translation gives CASSLSTSGETQYF.

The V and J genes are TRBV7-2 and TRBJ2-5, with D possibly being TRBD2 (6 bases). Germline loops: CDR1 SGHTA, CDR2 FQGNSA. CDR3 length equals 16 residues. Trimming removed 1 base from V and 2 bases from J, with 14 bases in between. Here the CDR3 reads CASSLGRGGGQETQYF. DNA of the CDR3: TGTGCCAGCAGCTTAGGACGGGGAGGAGGACAAGAGACCCAGTACTTC.

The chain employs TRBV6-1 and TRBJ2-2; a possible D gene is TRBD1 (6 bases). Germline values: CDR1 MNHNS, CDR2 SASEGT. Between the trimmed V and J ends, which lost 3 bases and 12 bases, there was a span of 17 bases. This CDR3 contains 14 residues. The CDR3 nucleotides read TGTGCCAGCAGTGAGGGGCAGGGGACCCAAAAGCTGTTTTTT. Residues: CASSEGQGTQKLFF.

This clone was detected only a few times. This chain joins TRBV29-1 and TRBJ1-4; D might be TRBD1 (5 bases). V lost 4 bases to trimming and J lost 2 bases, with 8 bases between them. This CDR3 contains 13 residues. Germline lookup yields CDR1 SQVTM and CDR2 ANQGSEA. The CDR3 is CSVVGQTNEKLFF. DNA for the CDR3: TGCAGCGTTGTGGGGCAGACTAATGAAAAACTGTTTTTT.

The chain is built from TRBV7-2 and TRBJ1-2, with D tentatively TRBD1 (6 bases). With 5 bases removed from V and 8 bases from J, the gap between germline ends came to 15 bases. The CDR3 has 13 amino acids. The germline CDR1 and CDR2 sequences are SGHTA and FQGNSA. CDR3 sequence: CASSLRQDLGYTF. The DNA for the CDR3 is TGTGCCAGCAGCCTCAGACAGGACCTGGGCTACACCTTC.

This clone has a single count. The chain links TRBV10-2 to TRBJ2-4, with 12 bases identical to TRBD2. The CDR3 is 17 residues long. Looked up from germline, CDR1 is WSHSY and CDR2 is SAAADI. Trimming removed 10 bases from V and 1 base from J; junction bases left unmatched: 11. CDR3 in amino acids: CAISTSGGGEAKNIQYF. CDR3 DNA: TGCGCCATTTCGACTAGCGGGGGTGGAGAGGCCAAAAACATTCAGTACTTC.

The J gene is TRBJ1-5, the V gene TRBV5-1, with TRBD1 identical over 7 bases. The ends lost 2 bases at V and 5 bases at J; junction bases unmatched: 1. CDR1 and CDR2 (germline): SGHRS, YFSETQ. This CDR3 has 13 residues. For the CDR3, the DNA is TGCGCCAGCAGCTTTGACAGGGATCAGCCCCAGCATTTT. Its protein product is CASSFDRDQPQHF.

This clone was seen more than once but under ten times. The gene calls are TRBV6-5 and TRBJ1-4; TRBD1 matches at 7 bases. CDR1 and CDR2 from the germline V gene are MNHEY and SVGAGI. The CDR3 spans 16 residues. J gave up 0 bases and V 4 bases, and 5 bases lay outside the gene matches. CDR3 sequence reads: CASSLDQGATNEKLFF. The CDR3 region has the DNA TGTGCCAGCAGTTTAGATCAGGGGGCAACTAATGAAAAACTGTTTTTT.

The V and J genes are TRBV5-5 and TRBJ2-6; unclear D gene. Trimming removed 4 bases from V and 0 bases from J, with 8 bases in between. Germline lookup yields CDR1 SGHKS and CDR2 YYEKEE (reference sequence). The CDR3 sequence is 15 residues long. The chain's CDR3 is CASSRQFSGANVLTF. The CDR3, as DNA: TGTGCCAGCAGCCGTCAGTTCTCTGGGGCCAACGTCCTGACTTTC.

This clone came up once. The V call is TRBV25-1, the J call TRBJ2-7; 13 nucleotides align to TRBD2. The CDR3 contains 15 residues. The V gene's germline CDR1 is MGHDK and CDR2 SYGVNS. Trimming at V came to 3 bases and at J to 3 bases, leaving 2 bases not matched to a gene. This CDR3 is CASSDWTSGSYEQYF. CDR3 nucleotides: TGTGCCAGCAGTGACTGGACTAGCGGGAGCTACGAGCAGTACTTC.

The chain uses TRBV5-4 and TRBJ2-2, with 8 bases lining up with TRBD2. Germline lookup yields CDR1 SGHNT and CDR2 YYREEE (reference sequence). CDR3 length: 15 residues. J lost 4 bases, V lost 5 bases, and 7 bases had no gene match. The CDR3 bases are TGTGCCAGCAGGTCATCTAGCGGGCTCACCGGGGAGCTGTTTTTT. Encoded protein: CASRSSSGLTGELFF.

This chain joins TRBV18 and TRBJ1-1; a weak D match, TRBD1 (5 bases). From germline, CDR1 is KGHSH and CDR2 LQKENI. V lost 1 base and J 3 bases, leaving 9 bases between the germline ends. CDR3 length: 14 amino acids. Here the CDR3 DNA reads TGTGCCAGCTCACCACTGTGGGGGGACACTGAAGCTTTCTTT. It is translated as CASSPLWGDTEAFF.

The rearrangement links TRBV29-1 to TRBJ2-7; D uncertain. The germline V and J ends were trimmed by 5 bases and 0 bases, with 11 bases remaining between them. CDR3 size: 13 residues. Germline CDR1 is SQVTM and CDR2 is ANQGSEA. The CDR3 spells CSVTQRFSYEQYF. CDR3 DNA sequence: TGCAGCGTTACACAGAGATTCTCCTACGAGCAGTACTTC.

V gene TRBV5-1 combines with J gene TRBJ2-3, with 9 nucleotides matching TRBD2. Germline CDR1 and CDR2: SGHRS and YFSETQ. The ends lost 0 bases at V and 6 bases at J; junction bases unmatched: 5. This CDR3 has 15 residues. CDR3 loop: CASSLGRGGPDTQYF. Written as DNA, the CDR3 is TGCGCCAGCAGCTTGGGGCGGGGGGGGCCGGATACGCAGTATTTT.